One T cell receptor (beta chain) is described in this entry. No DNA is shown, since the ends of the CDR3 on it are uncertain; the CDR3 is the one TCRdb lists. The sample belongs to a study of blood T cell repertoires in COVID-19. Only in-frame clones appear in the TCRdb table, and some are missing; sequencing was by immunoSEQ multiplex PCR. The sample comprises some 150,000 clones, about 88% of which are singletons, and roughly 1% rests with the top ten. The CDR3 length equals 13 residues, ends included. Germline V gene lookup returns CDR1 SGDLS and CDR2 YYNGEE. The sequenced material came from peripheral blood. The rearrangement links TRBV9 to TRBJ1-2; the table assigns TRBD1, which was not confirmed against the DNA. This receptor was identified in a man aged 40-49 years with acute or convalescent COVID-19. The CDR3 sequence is CASSAWGQGAGTF.